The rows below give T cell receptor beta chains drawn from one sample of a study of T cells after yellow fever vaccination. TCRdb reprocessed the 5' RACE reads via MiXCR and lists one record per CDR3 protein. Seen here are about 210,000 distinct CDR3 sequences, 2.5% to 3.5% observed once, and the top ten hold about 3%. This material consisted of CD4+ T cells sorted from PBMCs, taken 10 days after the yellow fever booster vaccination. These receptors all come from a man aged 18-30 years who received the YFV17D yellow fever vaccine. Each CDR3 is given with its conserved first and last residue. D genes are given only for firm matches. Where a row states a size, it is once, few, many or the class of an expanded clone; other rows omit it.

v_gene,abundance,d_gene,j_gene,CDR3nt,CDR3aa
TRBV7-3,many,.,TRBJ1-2,TGTGCCAGCATACGGGGCCCGTACCGAGGTAGTGGCTACACCTTC,CASIRGPYRGSGYTF
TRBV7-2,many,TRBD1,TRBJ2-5,TGTGCCAGCAGCGCATCCGGGACAGGGGTAGAGACCCAGTACTTC,CASSASGTGVETQYF
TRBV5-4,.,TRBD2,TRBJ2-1,TGTGCCAGCAGGGTAGCGGGGGGTAAATACAATGAGCAGTTCTTC,CASRVAGGKYNEQFF
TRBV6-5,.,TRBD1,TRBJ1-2,TGTGCCAGCACCGCCACAGGGGCTTACTATGGCTACACCTTC,CASTATGAYYGYTF
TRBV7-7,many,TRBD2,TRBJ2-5,TGTGCTAGCAGCCGACTAGCTGTCGAGACCCAGTACTTC,CASSRLAVETQYF
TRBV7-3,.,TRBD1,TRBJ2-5,TGTGCCAGCAGCTTCGGGACAGGGCCACGAGAGACCCAGTACTTC,CASSFGTGPRETQYF
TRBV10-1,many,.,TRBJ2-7,TGCGCCAGCAAGGTAGAAGAGCAGTACTTC,CASKVEEQYF
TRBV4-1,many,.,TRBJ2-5,TGCGCCAGCAGCCAAGGGGTTGATCTAGGCCCGACCCAGTACTTC,CASSQGVDLGPTQYF
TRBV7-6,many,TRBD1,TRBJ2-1,TGTGCCAGCAGCATAGGGACAGGGAGCTACAATGAGCAGTTCTTC,CASSIGTGSYNEQFF
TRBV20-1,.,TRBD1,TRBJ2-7,TGCAGTGCTAGAGAGTCGACAGGGTACGAGCAGTACTTC,CSARESTGYEQYF
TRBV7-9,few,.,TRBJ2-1,TGTGCCAGCAGCGATGTCGTTCAGGCAGGGAGGATACCCAATGAGCAGTTCTTC,CASSDVVQAGRIPNEQFF
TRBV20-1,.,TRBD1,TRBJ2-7,TGCAGTGCTAGGACAGGGATCCGCTACGAGCAGTACTTC,CSARTGIRYEQYF
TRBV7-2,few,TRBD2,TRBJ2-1,TGTGCCAGCAGCCCCTCGGCTAGCGGGTTTTCCCATGAGCAGTTCTTC,CASSPSASGFSHEQFF
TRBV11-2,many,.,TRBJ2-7,TGTGCCAGCAGCTTAGGGCCGCACTACGAGCAGTACTTC,CASSLGPHYEQYF
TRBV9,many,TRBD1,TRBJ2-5,TGTGCCAGCAGCGACCCCGACAGGGGGGTGAACCAAGAGACCCAGTACTTC,CASSDPDRGVNQETQYF
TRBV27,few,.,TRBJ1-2,TGTGCCAGCAGCGAAGACCGCACTCGCTATGGCTACACCTTC,CASSEDRTRYGYTF
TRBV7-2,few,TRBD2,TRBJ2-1,TGTGCCAGCAGCTCCCAGGGAGGGTGGAGAAATGAGCAGTTCTTC,CASSSQGGWRNEQFF
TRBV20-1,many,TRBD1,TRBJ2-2,TGCAGTGCTAAAGGACAGGGGGCCTCTTCGAACACCGGGGAGCTGTTTTTT,CSAKGQGASSNTGELFF
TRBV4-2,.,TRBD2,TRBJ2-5,TGTGCCAGCAGCCAAGGGCATAGCGGGGGTTCTCTCCTCGAAGAGACCCAGTACTTC,CASSQGHSGGSLLEETQYF
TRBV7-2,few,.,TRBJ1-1,TGTGCCAGCAGCTTGGCCCTTCAGGGGACTGAAGCTTTCTTT,CASSLALQGTEAFF